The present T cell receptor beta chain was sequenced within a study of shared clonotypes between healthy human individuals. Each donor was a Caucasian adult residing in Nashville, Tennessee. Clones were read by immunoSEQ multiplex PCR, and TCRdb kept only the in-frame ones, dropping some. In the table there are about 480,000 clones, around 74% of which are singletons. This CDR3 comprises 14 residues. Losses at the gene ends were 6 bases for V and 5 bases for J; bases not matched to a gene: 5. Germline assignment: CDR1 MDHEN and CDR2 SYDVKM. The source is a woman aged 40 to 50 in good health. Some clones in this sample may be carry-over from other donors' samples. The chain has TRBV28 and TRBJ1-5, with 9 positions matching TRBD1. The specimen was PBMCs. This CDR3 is CASRSTGGDQPQHF. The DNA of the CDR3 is TGTGCCAGCAGATCCACAGGGGGCGATCAGCCCCAGCATTTT.